This entry is about one TCR beta chain. Its antigen remains unidentified. These data come from a study of cytomegalovirus exposure and HLA in healthy donors. Study in general: One earlier analysis, a look at 150 million to 200 million T cells, found some 100 million unique TCR beta sequences.

Study-level findings and limits: Later analysis suggested links between common viral pathogens and several top significant clusters. Immune exposure data for these donors was limited to CMV serostatus. A later analysis found that most CMV-associated TCR beta chains appeared HLA-restricted.

The CDR3 is made up of 14 amino acids. Trimming removed 5 bases from V and 5 bases from J, with 15 bases in between. Per the germline V gene, CDR1 is MNHNS and CDR2 is SASEGT. Primers: 60 Vbeta forward and 13 Jbeta reverse. Sequencing used immunoSEQ multiplex PCR; TCRdb keeps in-frame clones, though not all of them. Altogether around 100,000 clones are present, around 76% being singletons, with the ten largest covering under 20%. Sequences were obtained from PBMCs. The clonotype originates from a woman aged 60 to 75 in good health and CMV-seropositive. The chain recombines TRBV6-1 with TRBJ1-1, with D perhaps TRBD1 (5 bases). CDR3 DNA sequence: TGTGCCAGCAGTAGCCTGGGGGGAGAGACTGAAGCTTTCTTT. Residues: CASSSLGGETEAFF.